This entry describes one T cell receptor (beta chain). From germline, CDR1 is SGHTA and CDR2 FQGNSA. The CDR3 loop spans 14 amino acids. The V gene lost 2 bases and the J gene lost 6 bases, with 10 bases spanning the gap. This sample is drawn from a study of blood T cell repertoires in COVID-19. Study processing details: Amplification of reference gene primers was used by the study to estimate nucleated cell counts. Repertoires were generated with immunoSEQ multiplex PCR, while TCRdb's copy carries only in-frame clones and drops some. The DNA gave D and trimming, while V, J and clone size come from that table. The sample has approximately 31,000 clones; approximately 90% are singletons.

The sample comprised peripheral blood. The genes are TRBV7-2 and TRBJ2-2, with D perhaps matching TRBD2 (6 bases). The TCR was taken from a human donor in a cohort sampled during active COVID-19. CDR3 bases: TGTGCCAGCAGCTTAAGTTCGGGGGCCGGGGAGCTGTTTTTT. Amino acid sequence: CASSLSSGAGELFF.